The 2 T cell receptor beta chains listed next were all sequenced from one sample in a study of T-cell reconstitution after alpha-beta-depleted transplantation in children. The authors prepared the TCRbeta library with unique molecular identifiers. One entry per CDR3 protein results from TCRdb running MiXCR on the PCR reads. This sample has 600,000 to 700,000 distinct CDR3 sequences, with 16% found just once. The source material was PBMCs from the stem cell graft donor, sampled from the stem cell graft. These receptors all stem from a human donor who donated a stem cell graft to a child with acute myeloid leukemia.

This clonotype occurred a few times. The chain employs TRBV5-1 and TRBJ2-7, with 8 bases fitting TRBD1. CDR1 is SGHRS and CDR2 is YFSETQ in the germline V gene. The J segment lost 2 bases and the V segment lost 4 bases, leaving 5 bases of the junction unmatched. This CDR3 region has 14 residues. The CDR3 reads CASSPGQGPYEQYV. CDR3 in DNA: TGCGCCAGCAGCCCCGGACAGGGACCCTACGAGCAGTACGTC.

This clonotype turned up a few times. The rearrangement uses TRBV7-2 and TRBJ2-1; 9 bases line up with TRBD2. Germline CDR1 is SGHTA and CDR2 is FQGNSA. Trimming at V came to 5 bases and at J to 2 bases, leaving 4 bases not matched to a gene. The CDR3 loop spans 15 amino acids. CDR3 loop: CASSVSGSAYNEQFF. DNA of the CDR3: TGTGCCAGCAGCGTTAGCGGGAGTGCCTACAATGAGCAGTTCTTC.